These 27 T cell receptor beta chains originate from one sample sequenced in a study of graft-versus-host responses after intestinal transplantation. The data were produced by immunoSEQ multiplex PCR, yet TCRdb's version contains in-frame clones alone and is incomplete. The sample has some 9,300 clones, roughly 89% seen once; the top ten hold about 2.1%. This material consisted of PBMCs, taken roughly 44 days after intestinal transplant. The receptors were sampled from a human patient who received an intestinal transplant, so some T cells may come from the graft donor.

The chain has TRBV2 and TRBJ2-2; the D gene could be TRBD1 or TRBD2 (7 bases each). The germline CDR1 and CDR2 sequences are SNHLY and FYNNEI. Trimming stripped 3 bases from V and 2 bases from J, with 16 bases between. The CDR3 spans 17 residues. CDR3 bases: TGTGCCAGCAGTGATGGGAGGGGGCCGACTAACACCGGGGAGCTGTTTTTT. Translating gives CASSDGRGPTNTGELFF.

This chain links TRBV7-9 with TRBJ2-1; D tentatively reads TRBD1 or TRBD2 (5 bases each). The germline CDR1 and CDR2 sequences are SEHNR and FQNEAQ (reference sequence). The V and J ends lost 5 bases and 6 bases respectively, with 17 bases between them. The CDR3 has 15 amino acids. The DNA for the CDR3 is TGTGCCAGCAGCCCCCGGGACCTACACCGCAATGAGCAGTTCTTC. Amino acids: CASSPRDLHRNEQFF.

This clone came up once. CDR3 protein: CASSTGGTSGSQLPQFF. The DNA for the CDR3 is TGTGCCAGCAGTACCGGGGGGACTAGCGGGAGTCAGTTGCCGCAGTTCTTC. J is TRBJ2-1 and V is TRBV2, with 14 bases identical to TRBD2. Germline V CDR1 and CDR2: SNHLY, FYNNEI. V was pared by 5 bases and J by 12 bases, with 15 bases of the junction left unmatched. The CDR3 runs 17 residues.

The V gene is TRBV10-1, the J gene TRBJ1-2, with 8 bases lining up with TRBD1. Germline V CDR1 and CDR2: WNHNN, SYGVQD (reference sequence). Trimming cost V 5 bases and J 6 bases; bases outside gene matches: 5. This CDR3 is 13 amino acids long. This CDR3 is CASSKDRGHGYTF. The CDR3 nucleotides read TGCGCCAGCAGTAAAGACAGGGGCCATGGCTACACCTTC.

This sequence joins TRBV7-9 and TRBJ1-2, with D possibly being TRBD1 (5 bases). CDR1 and CDR2 (germline): SEHNR, FQNEAQ (reference sequence). V was trimmed by 8 bases and J by 7 bases, leaving 20 bases between them. The CDR3 runs to 14 residues. CDR3 in DNA: TGTGCCAGCGCTCCCCGGGACGGGGGATTTGGCTACACCTTC. This codes for CASAPRDGGFGYTF.

V and J are TRBV28 and TRBJ2-7; 7 bases are shared with TRBD1. The J segment lost 4 bases and the V segment lost 7 bases, leaving 13 bases of the junction unmatched. The CDR3 contains 15 residues. CDR1 is MDHEN, CDR2 SYDVKM, per germline. As DNA, the CDR3 is TGTGCCAGCACCTCCTCCGGACAGGCCACTTACGAGCAGTACTTC. Amino acids: CASTSSGQATYEQYF.

The rearrangement uses TRBV5-5 and TRBJ1-2; D unclear. Germline loops: CDR1 SGHKS, CDR2 YYEKEE (reference sequence). This CDR3 is built from 16 residues. Trimming pared 7 bases from V and 4 bases from J, leaving 23 bases between. CDR3 nucleotides: TGTGCCAGCTGGCAGTGTATCTCGCGAAAGACCTATGGCTACACCTTC. Its translation: CASWQCISRKTYGYTF. The complete variable domain, with remaining parts taken from reference TRBV5-5 and TRBJ1-2, reads DAGVTQSPTHLIKTRGQQVTLRCSPISGHKSVSWYQQVLGQGPQFIFQYYEKEERGRGNFPDRFSARQFPNYSSELNVNALLLGDSALYLCASWQCISRKTYGYTFGSGTRLTVV.

The chain combines TRBV7-2 with TRBJ1-1; D unclear. V lost 1 base and J lost 1, with 7 bases in between. Germline CDR1 and CDR2: SGHTA and FQGNSA. The CDR3 is 14 residues long. CDR3 sequence: CASSLGPRNTEAFF. CDR3 sequence (DNA): TGTGCCAGCAGCTTAGGACCGCGGAACACTGAAGCTTTCTTT.

The gene calls are TRBV11-1 and TRBJ2-5; D is ambiguous. Germline V CDR1 and CDR2: SGHAT, FQDESV (reference sequence). V was clipped by 1 base and J by 6 bases, with 12 bases between them. This CDR3 spans 14 amino acids. The CDR3, as DNA: TGTGCCAGCAGCTTAGACGAGGTGAGGAAGACCCAGTACTTC. Amino acid sequence: CASSLDEVRKTQYF.

The J gene is TRBJ2-7, the V gene TRBV6-5; D is undetermined. This CDR3 is built from 12 residues. The germline CDR1 and CDR2 sequences are MNHEY and SVGAGI. Trimming removed 6 bases at V and 3 bases at J, with 9 bases between. The CDR3 DNA reads as TGTGCCAGCAGCCCCTCCCTCTACGAGCAGTACTTC. Protein: CASSPSLYEQYF.

The CDR3 nucleotides read TGCGCCAGCAGTCAATCGGTCGGGGGGAAGCAGTACTTC. Its translation: CASSQSVGGKQYF. The rearrangement uses TRBV23-1 and TRBJ2-7, with TRBD2 identical over 7 bases. TRBV23-1 is marked as an open reading frame, function uncertain. The V gene end was trimmed by 0 bases and the J gene end by 8 bases; junction bases not matched to a gene: 4. The CDR3 is 13 amino acids.

The rearrangement joins TRBV5-1 to TRBJ2-7; 11 positions match TRBD2. V gave up 2 bases and J gave up 5 bases; unmatched junction bases: 9. The CDR3 totals 16 residues. The V gene's germline CDR1 is SGHRS and CDR2 YFSETQ. CDR3 protein: CASSFLAGGPGDEQYF. In DNA, the CDR3 is TGCGCCAGCAGCTTCTTAGCGGGGGGGCCCGGGGACGAGCAGTACTTC.

This chain uses TRBV19 with TRBJ2-1, with D unclear. CDR3 size: 13 residues. The ends were cut back, 1 base at V and 9 bases at J, with 10 bases in the middle. The germline V gene encodes CDR1 LNHDA and CDR2 SQIVND (reference sequence). This CDR3 reads CASSIGAVREQFF. In DNA, the CDR3 is TGTGCCAGTAGTATAGGTGCGGTCCGTGAGCAGTTCTTC.

The V call is TRBV4-1, the J call TRBJ2-7; 7 bases are a match to TRBD2. Germline CDR1 is MGHRA and CDR2 is YSYEKL. This CDR3 contains 18 residues. V shed 0 bases, J shed 3 bases, and the junction held 14 bases outside the gene matches. CDR3 protein: CASSQDPPAGVLSYEQYF. The CDR3 region has the DNA TGCGCCAGCAGCCAAGACCCGCCTGCGGGAGTCCTGAGCTACGAGCAGTACTTC.

The rearrangement links TRBV5-1 to TRBJ2-5, with 8 bases that match TRBD1. Trimming cost V 2 bases and J 4 bases; bases outside gene matches: 7. The CDR3 extends over 15 amino acids. Germline V CDR1 and CDR2: SGHRS, YFSETQ. CDR3 DNA sequence: TGCGCCAGCAGCTTCCGGCAGGGGGCCTCAGAGACCCAGTACTTC. Translated, it gives CASSFRQGASETQYF.

CDR3 nucleotides: TGTGCCAGCAGTGTGGGGTATGGCTACACCTTC. Its translation is CASSVGYGYTF. The chain has TRBV2 and TRBJ1-2, with no clear D. CDR3 size: 11 residues. V lost 4 bases and J 5 bases, leaving 5 bases between the germline ends. CDR1 is SNHLY and CDR2 is FYNNEI in the germline V gene.

The gene calls are TRBV12-5 and TRBJ2-2, with D uncertain. The germline V and J ends were trimmed by 4 bases and 0 bases, with 0 bases remaining between them. Germline V gene lookup returns CDR1 LGHNT and CDR2 FRNRAP. The CDR3 spans 12 residues. The CDR3 DNA reads as TGTGCTAGTGGTTCGAACACCGGGGAGCTGTTTTTT. It translates to CASGSNTGELFF.

The genes are TRBV27 and TRBJ1-4; no clear D gene. There are 14 residues in the CDR3. V lost 3 bases and J lost 2, with 7 bases in between. Germline CDR1 is MNHEY and CDR2 is SMNVEV (reference sequence). The DNA of the CDR3 is TGTGCCAGCAGTTTTGGGCTGACTAATGAAAAACTGTTTTTT. This sequence encodes CASSFGLTNEKLFF.

The J gene is TRBJ2-7, the V gene TRBV5-1; the match to TRBD1 covers 7 bases. With V trimmed by 3 bases and J by 5 bases, 8 bases remained unmatched. Germline V gene sequence: CDR1 SGHRS, CDR2 YFSETQ. The CDR3 spans 14 residues. The CDR3 DNA sequence: TGCGCCAGCAGCTCCGGACAGGAAGCCCACGAGCAGTACTTC. Translation: CASSSGQEAHEQYF.

This clone was detected only once. The gene calls are TRBV9 and TRBJ2-2; D gene unclear. CDR3 length equals 18 residues. Germline V gene data show CDR1 as SGDLS and CDR2 as YYNGEE. Trimming shortened V by 0 bases and J by 0 bases, and 15 bases separated the two germline ends. This CDR3 reads CASSVDSWSSSNTGELFF. The CDR3 coding sequence is TGTGCCAGCAGCGTAGATTCCTGGTCGAGCTCGAACACCGGGGAGCTGTTTTTT. Combining the CDR3 with reference TRBV9 and TRBJ2-2 gives the whole variable domain DSGVTQTPKHLITATGQRVTLRCSPRSGDLSVYWYQQSLDQGLQFLIQYYNGEERAKGNILERFSAQQFPDLHSELNLSSLELGDSALYFCASSVDSWSSSNTGELFFGEGSRLTVL.

CDR3 sequence (DNA): TGCGCCAGCAGCCAAGCGGAAAGCTCCTACAATGAGCAGTTCTTC. Protein: CASSQAESSYNEQFF. J is TRBJ2-1 and V is TRBV4-1; no clear D gene. The CDR3 covers 15 residues. From germline, CDR1 is MGHRA and CDR2 YSYEKL. The germline V and J ends were trimmed by 1 base and 0 bases, with 7 bases remaining between them.

The genes are TRBV28 and TRBJ2-1; 8 nucleotides line up with TRBD2. The V segment lost 4 bases and the J segment 2 bases; nucleotides outside the gene matches: 4. This CDR3 spans 15 amino acids. Germline values: CDR1 MDHEN, CDR2 SYDVKM. The CDR3 is CASSWISGTYNEQFF. The CDR3 region has the DNA TGTGCCAGCAGTTGGATTAGCGGGACCTACAATGAGCAGTTCTTC.

The genes are TRBV7-9 and TRBJ2-2; 8 bases fit TRBD2. Germline values: CDR1 SEHNR, CDR2 FQNEAQ (reference sequence). The CDR3 consists of 15 residues. The ends lost 5 bases at V and 4 bases at J; junction bases unmatched: 6. The CDR3 nucleotides read TGTGCCAGCAGCAACAGGACTAGCCTCACCGGGGAGCTGTTTTTT. Its translation: CASSNRTSLTGELFF.

The chain uses TRBV6-6 and TRBJ2-3; D might be TRBD2 (6 bases). Trimming took 3 bases from V and 0 from J, leaving 10 bases between them. The CDR3 length is 15 residues. The V gene's germline CDR1 is MNHNY and CDR2 SVGAGI (reference sequence). The CDR3 protein is CASSYGGASTDTQYF. The CDR3 nucleotides are TGTGCCAGCAGTTATGGAGGGGCTAGCACAGATACGCAGTATTTT.

The chain couples TRBV4-1 to TRBJ2-4; D gene uncertain. The V and J ends lost 0 bases and 8 bases respectively, with 5 bases between them. The germline CDR1 and CDR2 sequences are MGHRA and YSYEKL. This CDR3 is built from 12 residues. The CDR3 nucleotides read TGCGCCAGCAGCCAAGATGTTGACATTCAGTACTTC. This translates into CASSQDVDIQYF.

The chain links TRBV25-1 to TRBJ1-3; D is unclear. This CDR3 region has 15 residues. Germline-derived CDR1 and CDR2 are MGHDK and SYGVNS. The V end was cut by 3 bases, the J end by 2 bases, with 11 bases between. The CDR3 DNA follows: TGTGCCAGCAGTGAGATGGACGGCCCTGGAAACACCATATATTTT. This gives the protein CASSEMDGPGNTIYF.

This chain connects TRBV28 to TRBJ2-3; 7 positions match TRBD2. The germline V gene encodes CDR1 MDHEN and CDR2 SYDVKM. J lost 1 base, V lost 3 bases, and 4 bases had no gene match. The CDR3 has 15 amino acids. CDR3: CASSLFLAGTDTQYF. CDR3 coding DNA: TGTGCCAGCAGTTTGTTTCTAGCGGGCACAGATACGCAGTATTTT. Filled out from reference TRBV28 and TRBJ2-3, the complete variable domain reads DVKVTQSSRYLVKRTGEKVFLECVQDMDHENMFWYRQDPGLGLRLIYFSYDVKMKEKGDIPEGYSVSREKKERFSLILESASTNQTSMYLCASSLFLAGTDTQYFGPGTRLTVL.